The source of this T cell receptor (beta chain) is a study of a mutant IDH1 vaccine in newly diagnosed glioma. Across the study: Beginning 4-6 weeks after radiotherapy alone, or with temozolomide cycles, vaccination took place. Most had both radiotherapy and temozolomide beforehand; others had only one.

Sequencing was performed with immunoSEQ multiplex PCR; in TCRdb, only in-frame clones are kept and a portion is missing. The sample has fewer than 40,000 clones; over 50% are singletons. Findings and limits, study-wide: Pseudoprogression appears to have had no connection to changes in top peripheral T cell clonotypes. Detectable vaccine-induced immune responses arose in 93.3% of patients.

Concerning this clone itself: What it recognizes is unknown.

V was clipped by 7 bases and J by 1 base; unmatched bases: 5. The germline V gene encodes CDR1 MNHNY and CDR2 SVGAGI (reference sequence). This CDR3 contains 14 residues. Time point in this sample: week 5, during vaccination. It was 300 ug of mutant IDH1 20-mer peptide that made up each vaccine dose, given with topical imiquimod. This receptor was taken from a woman under 30 with glioma. The source was PBMCs, collected from a glioma patient whose treatment included an IDH1 peptide vaccine. The J gene is TRBJ2-3, the V gene TRBV6-6, with 7 bases identical to TRBD1. CDR3 protein: CASISGGGTDTQYF. The CDR3 DNA sequence: TGTGCCAGCATATCAGGGGGTGGCACAGATACGCAGTATTTT.